The clone carrying this T cell receptor (beta chain) was seen a few times. The target antigen is unknown. How the authors handled the data: Counting gave a median of around 96,000 TCRs per sample, with values ranging from about 23,224 to 750,000. TCRdb processed the RACE reads anew with MiXCR; each CDR3 protein has one entry. The V and J calls were not made by the authors but by TCRdb's processing. The sample holds roughly 50,000 distinct CDR3 sequences; approximately 9.6% are singletons and the top ten take 8.5% to 10%. These data originate in a study of human T cells and chemical hapten exposure. The time point denotes: pre-sensitization, week 0. Treatment denoted: therapeutic diphenylcyclopropenone sensitization with weekly scalp DPC. Unfractionated whole blood yielded the extracted total RNA. Blood draws came before every patch-test application. General study results and limits: With DPC sensitization, TCRs exceeding 1 in 1000 frequency showed no change. There were significantly more large CDR3 similarity clusters among expanded TCRs than among controls.

The clonotype comes from a woman younger than 45 with alopecia areata. Some clones in this sample may be carry-over from other donors' samples. The material was whole blood, obtained in connection with sensitization to the hapten diphenylcyclopropenone (DPC).

The CDR3, as DNA: TGTGCCATCGCCCCCGGGGCTAACTATGGCTACACCTTC. Translation: CAIAPGANYGYTF. The V gene is TRBV27, the J gene TRBJ1-2; D unclear. The CDR3 contains 13 residues. Germline V lookup: CDR1 MNHEY, CDR2 SMNVEV (reference sequence). The ends were cut back, 10 bases at V and 0 bases at J, with 12 bases in the middle.